This T cell receptor beta chain was captured by sequencing in a study of blood T cells in healthy people across ages. The CDR3 contains 15 residues. Germline-derived CDR1 and CDR2 are WSHSY and SAAADI. Losses at the gene ends were 4 bases for V and 2 bases for J; bases not matched to a gene: 3. Study-wide results and limits: Per million T cells, TCR beta diversity dropped about linearly as age rose.

Details on this clonotype: Its target is unknown.

The authors ran a second PCR of about 7 to 11 cycles using a sample-barcoded 5' primer and a J-beta primer mix. Each cDNA molecule received a tag from a template-switch adaptor that had 12 random nucleotides. In TCRdb, the 5' RACE reads were re-called with MiXCR into one record per CDR3 protein. The profile shows about 670,000 distinct CDR3 sequences, 35% to 50% of them singletons. Sequenced: blood. This receptor was taken from a man aged 80 or over in good health. J is TRBJ2-3 and V is TRBV10-2; 10 bases match TRBD1. The DNA for the CDR3 is TGCGCCAGCAGTGGGACAGGGGGTAACACAGATACGCAGTATTTT. Its protein product is CASSGTGGNTDTQYF.